Listed below are T cell receptor beta chains from one sample, sequenced in a study of cytomegalovirus exposure and HLA in healthy donors. TCRdb keeps only in-frame clones here, not all; method: immunoSEQ multiplex PCR. The table includes 150,000 to 200,000 clones, 70% to 85% detected once. Sequencing was performed on PBMCs. These receptors all come from a boy between 2 and 10 years old in good health and CMV-seronegative. Both conserved end residues are part of each CDR3. The order of the fields is J gene, V gene, clone size, D gene, CDR3 DNA, CDR3 protein. The D gene is left open where the match is weak. Size is omitted from some rows. Given values are once, few, many or a class for expanded clones.

>TRBJ1-5|TRBV7-2|NA|NA
TGTGCCAGCAGCTTAGATATTCAGCCCCAGCATTTT
CASSLDIQPQHF
>TRBJ2-3|TRBV7-8|NA|NA
TGTGCCAGCAGCTTAGCAGTGGGGACACCTGAAGTTTGGGATACGCAGTATTTT
CASSLAVGTPEVWDTQYF
>TRBJ1-5|TRBV7-8|NA|NA
TGTGCCAGCAGCTTTGCCATCGGGCCCCAGCATTTT
CASSFAIGPQHF
>TRBJ2-1|TRBV11-2|NA|TRBD2
TGTGCCAGCAGCCCCGGGACTAGCTGGCAGTTCTTC
CASSPGTSWQFF
>TRBJ2-2|TRBV7-2|NA|NA
TGTGCCAGCAGCTTAGCCCAGGCGGGCACCGGGGAGCTGTTTTTT
CASSLAQAGTGELFF
>TRBJ2-2|TRBV10-3|NA|NA
TGTGCCATCAGGAGGGTGGGGGCCCCGAACACCGGGGAGCTGTTTTTT
CAIRRVGAPNTGELFF
>TRBJ1-3|TRBV10-2|NA|TRBD1
TGCGCCAGCGCCGGACAGGATTTGGCCTCTGGAAACACCATATATTTT
CASAGQDLASGNTIYF
>TRBJ1-5|TRBV19|NA|TRBD1
TGTGCCGGAGGGACAGGTCATAGCAATCAGCCCCAGCATTTT
CAGGTGHSNQPQHF
>TRBJ2-7|TRBV10-3|NA|TRBD1
TGTGCCATCAGTGAGTCGACAGGGCCCCCCTACGAGCAGTACTTC
CAISESTGPPYEQYF
>TRBJ2-7|TRBV7-9|NA|NA
TGTTCCAGCAGCTTAGCCTACGGGACACAGCCCTACGAGCAGTACTTC
CSSSLAYGTQPYEQYF
>TRBJ1-5|TRBV6-5|NA|NA
TGTGCCAGCAGCCTAGTCAGGGGCAATCAGCCCCAGCATTTT
CASSLVRGNQPQHF
>TRBJ2-3|TRBV5-1|NA|TRBD2
TGCGCCAGCACCTCAACCCCCTGGCTAGCGGGGGGTAGCACAGATACGCAGTATTTT
CASTSTPWLAGGSTDTQYF
>TRBJ2-1|TRBV18|NA|NA
TGTGCCAGCTCACCACTGACGGGGATCAATGAGCAGTTCTTC
CASSPLTGINEQFF
>TRBJ2-1|TRBV7-9|NA|TRBD1
TGTGCCAGCAGCGGATTCGGACAGGGTTACTACAATGAGCAGTTCTTC
CASSGFGQGYYNEQFF
>TRBJ2-3|TRBV5-5|NA|TRBD2
TGTGCCAGCAGCCTCGGACTAGACCCAGATACGCAGTATTTT
CASSLGLDPDTQYF
>TRBJ1-6|TRBV2|NA|NA
TGTGCCAGCACACTGTCGAGGAGCTCCTATAATTCACCCCTCCACTTT
CASTLSRSSYNSPLHF
>TRBJ1-1|TRBV4-3|once|NA
TGCGCCAGCAGCCAAGATTATAAGGGGGGGTTGAACACTGAAGCTTTCTTT
CASSQDYKGGLNTEAFF
>TRBJ2-3|TRBV5-1|NA|NA
TGCGCCAGCGGGAGGACAGGCCTTCGCACAGATACGCAGTATTTT
CASGRTGLRTDTQYF
>TRBJ2-5|TRBV2|NA|NA
TGTGCCAGCAGGGCAGGGAATCAAGAGACCCAGTACTTC
CASRAGNQETQYF
>TRBJ1-2|TRBV6-1|NA|NA
TGTGCCGAGGGACACAACTATGGCTACACCTTC
CAEGHNYGYTF
>TRBJ2-1|TRBV19|NA|TRBD2
TGTGCCAGTAGTTACTGGACTAGGAGCTCCTACAATGAGCAGTTCTTC
CASSYWTRSSYNEQFF
>TRBJ2-3|TRBV7-9|NA|NA
TGTGCCAGCAGCTTAGTTGTAGGGGTTGGCACAGATACGCAGTATTTT
CASSLVVGVGTDTQYF
>TRBJ1-5|TRBV4-1|NA|TRBD1
TGCGCCAGCAGCCTGGGTGGGACAGGGATGTCAAATCAGCCCCAGCATTTT
CASSLGGTGMSNQPQHF
>TRBJ2-1|TRBV5-6|NA|NA
TGTGCCAGCAGCTCGATGGCTCCCAATGAGCAGTTCTTC
CASSSMAPNEQFF
>TRBJ1-2|TRBV5-6|NA|NA
TGTGCCAGCAGCTTCAGGGCTCCGGCTGGCTACACCTTC
CASSFRAPAGYTF
>TRBJ1-5|TRBV7-8|NA|TRBD1
TGTGCCAGCAGCTTAGAGGACAGGGAAGGGTTCCCCAGCAATCAGCCCCAGCATTTT
CASSLEDREGFPSNQPQHF
>TRBJ2-5|TRBV4-3|NA|TRBD1
TGCGCCAGCAGCCACCGGGACAGGGCGGGGGAGCAGTACTTC
CASSHRDRAGEQYF
>TRBJ2-7|TRBV4-2|NA|NA
TGTGCCAGCAGCCAAGAATCCAGCGGAGTCTCCTACGAGCAGTACTTC
CASSQESSGVSYEQYF
>TRBJ1-5|TRBV19|once|NA
TGTGCCAGTAGTGAAACGGGGGTATATAGCAATCAGCCCCAGCATTTT
CASSETGVYSNQPQHF
>TRBJ2-5|TRBV7-2|NA|TRBD1
TGTGCCAGCAGCTTACAAAGACAGGGTCCGGGGGAGACCCAGTACTTC
CASSLQRQGPGETQYF
>TRBJ1-2|TRBV7-2|NA|TRBD1
TGTGCCAGCAGCTTCGGGACAGGGGGCAACTATGGCTACACCTTC
CASSFGTGGNYGYTF
>TRBJ2-1|TRBV7-6|NA|TRBD2
TGTGCCAGCTTCTCCGGGGGCGGGGGGGCCGGTTATCTAGATGAGCAGTTCTTC
CASFSGGGGAGYLDEQFF
>TRBJ1-2|TRBV27|NA|NA
TGTGCCAGCAGCCCCAACCTAGTCAGCTATGGCTACACCTTC
CASSPNLVSYGYTF
>TRBJ2-1|TRBV7-2|once|NA
TGTGCCAGCAGCTTAGCTAGCGGCTACAATGAGCAGTTCTTC
CASSLASGYNEQFF
>TRBJ1-3|TRBV12-5|NA|TRBD1
TGTGCTAGTGGTTTGGCGACAGGGAGTGGAAACACCATATATTTT
CASGLATGSGNTIYF
>TRBJ1-2|TRBV5-5|NA|TRBD1
TGTGCCAGCAGCTCAACTACCGGGACAGGGGGTGTCTATGGCTACACCTTC
CASSSTTGTGGVYGYTF
>TRBJ1-2|TRBV29-1|NA|NA
TGCAGCGTCCCAGGGTATCATGGCTACACCTTC
CSVPGYHGYTF